This T cell receptor beta chain was sequenced for a study of radiotherapy plus CTLA-4 blockade in lung cancer. Alongside CTLA-4 blockade with ipilimumab, patients with chemo-refractory metastatic non-small-cell lung cancer received focal radiation. With 4 bases clipped from V and 3 bases from J, the junction kept 9 bases outside the gene matches. From germline, CDR1 is GTSNPN and CDR2 SVGIG (reference sequence). CDR3 length: 15 amino acids. This table comes from immunoSEQ multiplex PCR, and its TCRdb copy is limited to in-frame clones, with some not included. The data contain fewer than 95,000 clones, 83% of them singletons.

This receptor was taken from a human donor with non-small cell lung cancer who had stable disease on radiotherapy plus ipilimumab. This chain uses TRBV30 with TRBJ1-5, with 7 bases aligning to TRBD1. The source material was peripheral blood, sampled from a patient treated with radiotherapy plus ipilimumab. The CDR3 loop is CAWKARDRDNQPQHF. The CDR3 coding sequence is TGTGCCTGGAAGGCTAGGGACAGAGACAATCAGCCCCAGCATTTT.